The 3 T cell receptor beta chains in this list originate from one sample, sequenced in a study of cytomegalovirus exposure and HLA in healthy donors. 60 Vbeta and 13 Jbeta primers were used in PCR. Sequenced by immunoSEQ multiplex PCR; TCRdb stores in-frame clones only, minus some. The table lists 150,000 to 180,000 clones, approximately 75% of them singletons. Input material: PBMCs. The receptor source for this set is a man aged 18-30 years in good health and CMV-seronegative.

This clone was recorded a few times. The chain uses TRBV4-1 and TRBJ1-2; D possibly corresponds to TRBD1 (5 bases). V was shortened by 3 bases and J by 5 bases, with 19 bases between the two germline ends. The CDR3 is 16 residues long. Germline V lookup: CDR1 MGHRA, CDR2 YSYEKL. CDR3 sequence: CASSQAKLMEGYGYTF. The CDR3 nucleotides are TGCGCCAGCAGCCAGGCTAAGTTGATGGAGGGGTATGGCTACACCTTC.

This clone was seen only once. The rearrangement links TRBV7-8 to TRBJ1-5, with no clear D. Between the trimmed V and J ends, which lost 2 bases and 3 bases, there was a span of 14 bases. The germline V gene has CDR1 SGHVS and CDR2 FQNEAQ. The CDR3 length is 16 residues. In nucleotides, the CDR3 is TGTGCCAGCAGCTTAAACAATTGGCGGTTCAATCAGCCCCAGCATTTT. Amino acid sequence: CASSLNNWRFNQPQHF.

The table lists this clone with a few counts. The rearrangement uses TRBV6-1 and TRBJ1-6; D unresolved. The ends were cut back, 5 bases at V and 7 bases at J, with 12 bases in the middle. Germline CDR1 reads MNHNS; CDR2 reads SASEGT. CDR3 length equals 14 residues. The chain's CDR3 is CASSSRDTNSPLHF. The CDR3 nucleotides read TGTGCCAGCAGTAGTCGGGATACGAATTCACCCCTCCACTTT.